The source of this TCR beta chain is a study of control samples from healthy donors and cancer patients. Clones were read by immunoSEQ multiplex PCR, and TCRdb kept only the in-frame ones, dropping some. Seen in this sample are about 190,000 clones; the ten most common clones hold under 2.5%. The CDR3 covers 12 residues. Germline V lookup: CDR1 SEHNR, CDR2 FQNEAQ (reference sequence). Trimming left V 4 bases short and J 5 bases short, with 8 bases between. This chain links TRBV7-9 with TRBJ1-2; D unclear. The TCR sequence derives from a woman aged 25-40 years in good health. Sequenced input: blood. The DNA for the CDR3 is TGTGCCAGCAGCTCCGGATTGTATGGCTACACCTTC. Its protein is CASSSGLYGYTF.